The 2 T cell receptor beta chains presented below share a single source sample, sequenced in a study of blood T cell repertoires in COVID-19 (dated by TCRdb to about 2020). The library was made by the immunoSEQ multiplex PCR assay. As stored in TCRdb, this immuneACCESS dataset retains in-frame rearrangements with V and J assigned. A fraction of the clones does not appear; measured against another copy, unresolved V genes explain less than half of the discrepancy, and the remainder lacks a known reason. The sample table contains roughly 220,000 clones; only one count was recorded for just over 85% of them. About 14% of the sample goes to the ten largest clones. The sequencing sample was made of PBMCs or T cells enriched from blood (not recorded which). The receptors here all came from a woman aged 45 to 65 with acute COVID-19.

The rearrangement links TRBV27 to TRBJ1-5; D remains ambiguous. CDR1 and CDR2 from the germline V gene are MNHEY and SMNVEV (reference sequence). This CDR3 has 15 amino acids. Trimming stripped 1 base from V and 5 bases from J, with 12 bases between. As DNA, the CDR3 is TGTGCCAGCAGTTTATTTGCCGGTTCCTATCAGCCCCAGCATTTT. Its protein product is CASSLFAGSYQPQHF.

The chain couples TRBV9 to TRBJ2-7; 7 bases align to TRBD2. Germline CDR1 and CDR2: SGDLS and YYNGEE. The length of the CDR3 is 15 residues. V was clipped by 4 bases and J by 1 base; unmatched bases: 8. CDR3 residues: CASSSGAGRSYEQYF. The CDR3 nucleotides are TGTGCCAGCAGCTCCGGAGCGGGAAGGTCCTACGAGCAGTACTTC. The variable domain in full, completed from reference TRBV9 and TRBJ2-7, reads DSGVTQTPKHLITATGQRVTLRCSPRSGDLSVYWYQQSLDQGLQFLIQYYNGEERAKGNILERFSAQQFPDLHSELNLSSLELGDSALYFCASSSGAGRSYEQYFGPGTRLTVT.